A single sample gave rise to the 10 T cell receptor beta chains below, sequenced in a study of Ad26.COV2.S vaccination and SARS-CoV-2 variants. The assay was immunoSEQ multiplex PCR, and TCRdb's table has in-frame clones only and misses some. The sample has 360,000 or so clones, about 91% seen once. The treatment: around 19 received Ad26.COV2.S at low or high dose, single or two shots; 5 received placebo; per-sample allocation not given. Sampling happened 63 days after the first vaccine or placebo injection. Sequenced here: peripheral blood, sampled in a trial of Ad26.COV2.S vaccine versus placebo. These receptors were collected from a person aged 18-60 years who received the Ad26.COV2.S COVID-19 vaccine or a placebo.

This chain uses TRBV5-4 with TRBJ2-5; possible D gene TRBD2, 7 bases. Germline-derived CDR1 and CDR2 are SGHNT and YYREEE (reference sequence). The CDR3 has 14 amino acids. The V end lost 4 bases, the J end lost 4 bases, and 14 bases lay between the germline ends. The CDR3, as DNA: TGTGCCAGCAGCCTCCCGGGGGGCCTAGAGACCCAGTACTTC. Protein sequence: CASSLPGGLETQYF.

The chain employs TRBV6-1 and TRBJ2-2, with unresolved D. This CDR3 region has 15 residues. V was trimmed by 3 bases and J by 4 bases, leaving 12 bases between them. Germline-derived CDR1 and CDR2 are MNHNS and SASEGT. The CDR3 loop is CASSEGWAGTGELFF. Written as DNA, the CDR3 is TGTGCCAGCAGTGAGGGGTGGGCTGGCACCGGGGAGCTGTTTTTT.

This clone was seen only once. The chain is built from TRBV12-3 or TRBV12-4 and TRBJ2-3; D is unresolved. V was pared by 6 bases and J by 2 bases, with 6 bases between. CDR3 length: 12 amino acids. DNA for the CDR3: TGTGCCAGCAGCGAAACCACAGATACGCAGTATTTT. It specifies CASSETTDTQYF.

The chain has TRBV4-2 and TRBJ2-3; the D gene is possibly TRBD2 (6 bases). V was pared by 1 base and J by 0 bases, with 14 bases between. Germline loops: CDR1 LGHNA, CDR2 YNFKEQ. CDR3 size: 17 residues. CDR3 DNA sequence: TGTGCCAGCAGCCAAGTGGAGCGGGTTACTAGCACAGATACGCAGTATTTT. Protein sequence: CASSQVERVTSTDTQYF.

The genes are TRBV7-2 and TRBJ2-3; D gene unclear. Germline CDR1 and CDR2: SGHTA and FQGNSA. The V gene lost 4 bases and the J gene lost 7 bases, with 9 bases spanning the gap. This CDR3 contains 12 residues. CDR3 amino acids: CASSSSRHTQYF. Here the CDR3 DNA reads TGTGCCAGCAGCTCCTCCCGTCATACGCAGTATTTT.

The chain couples TRBV9 to TRBJ2-7, with unresolved D. CDR1 is SGDLS, CDR2 YYNGEE, per germline. CDR3 length equals 12 residues. V lost 4 bases to trimming and J lost 1 base, with 6 bases between them. CDR3 loop: CASSPNSYEQYF. The CDR3 DNA sequence: TGTGCCAGCAGCCCCAATTCCTACGAGCAGTACTTC.

As DNA, the CDR3 is TGTGCCACCAGCAGAGATGATGCAGGCCCAGAAGGGAGAGAGACCCAGTACTTC. It yields the protein CATSRDDAGPEGRETQYF. J is TRBJ2-5 and V is TRBV15; D might be TRBD2 (5 bases). The CDR3 runs 18 residues. Trimming removed 0 bases from V and 4 bases from J, with 21 bases in between. Germline V gives CDR1 LNHNV, CDR2 YYDKDF (reference sequence).

The chain employs TRBV7-8 and TRBJ1-3; D is ambiguous. Germline V gives CDR1 SGHVS, CDR2 FQNEAQ. The CDR3 is 14 amino acids. V lost 0 bases and J 9 bases, leaving 12 bases between the germline ends. The CDR3 protein is CASSLARDRFTIYF. DNA for the CDR3: TGTGCCAGCAGCTTAGCCAGAGACCGCTTCACCATATATTTT.

The chain links TRBV25-1 to TRBJ2-2; D not certain. V lost 7 bases and J lost 1, with 10 bases in between. The CDR3 extends over 14 amino acids. Germline loops: CDR1 MGHDK, CDR2 SYGVNS. This chain's CDR3 is CASNTNMNTGELFF. CDR3 coding DNA: TGTGCCAGCAACACGAATATGAACACCGGGGAGCTGTTTTTT.

This clone turned up a few times. V and J are TRBV28 and TRBJ2-5; 10 bases match TRBD2. Germline-derived CDR1 and CDR2 are MDHEN and SYDVKM. This CDR3 comprises 18 residues. After removal of 3 bases from V and 3 bases from J, the junction contained 13 bases not matched to a gene. CDR3 protein: CASSFGTSVMSTKETQYF. CDR3 bases: TGTGCCAGCAGTTTTGGGACTAGCGTCATGTCAACCAAAGAGACCCAGTACTTC.